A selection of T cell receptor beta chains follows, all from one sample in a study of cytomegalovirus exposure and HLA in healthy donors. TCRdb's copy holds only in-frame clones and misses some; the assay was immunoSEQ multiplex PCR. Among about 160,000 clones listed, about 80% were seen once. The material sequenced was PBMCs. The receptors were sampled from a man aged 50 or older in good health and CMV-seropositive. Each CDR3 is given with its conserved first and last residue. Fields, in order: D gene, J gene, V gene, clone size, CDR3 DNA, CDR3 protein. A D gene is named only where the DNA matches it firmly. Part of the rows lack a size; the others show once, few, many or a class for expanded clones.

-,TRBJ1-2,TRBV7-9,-,TGTGCCAGCAGCTTACAGGAAGGGGGTGGCTACACCTTC,CASSLQEGGGYTF
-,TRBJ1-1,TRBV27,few,TGTGCCAGCGGCACCGCGGGGGGCCGCAACACTGAAGCTTTCTTT,CASGTAGGRNTEAFF
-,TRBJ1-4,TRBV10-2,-,TGCGCCAGCAGTGAGAGGTCGACAGGTGAAAAACTGTTTTTT,CASSERSTGEKLFF
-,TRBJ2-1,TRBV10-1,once,TGCGCCAGCAGTGAAGGGAAGGGGGGGGGCTCCTACAATGAGCAGTTCTTC,CASSEGKGGGSYNEQFF
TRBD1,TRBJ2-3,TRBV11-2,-,TGTGCCAGCAGCCCAACGCACGACAGGGTGCGCACAGATACGCAGTATTTT,CASSPTHDRVRTDTQYF
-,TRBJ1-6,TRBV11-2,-,TGTGCCAGCAGCTTAGGTCCAGGTCCCAATTCACCCCTCCACTTT,CASSLGPGPNSPLHF
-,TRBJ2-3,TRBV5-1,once,TGCGCCAGCAGCTTGGGTCGCAGGGAAGCAGATACGCAGTATTTT,CASSLGRREADTQYF
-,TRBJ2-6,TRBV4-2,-,TGTGCCAGCAGCCAAGCCGGGACTGGGGCCAACGTCCTGACTTTC,CASSQAGTGANVLTF
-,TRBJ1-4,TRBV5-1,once,TGCGCCAGCAGCTTGGCGGGGAATGAAAAACTGTTTTTT,CASSLAGNEKLFF
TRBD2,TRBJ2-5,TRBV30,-,TGTGCCTCTCAAGCGGGAGGAGAGACCCAGTACTTC,CASQAGGETQYF
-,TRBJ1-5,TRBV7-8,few,TGTGCCAGCAGCCGCGGGGGGGGGAATCAGCCCCAGCATTTT,CASSRGGGNQPQHF
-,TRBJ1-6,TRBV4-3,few,TGCGCCAGCAGCCAAGAAGTGGCCTCGCCCCTCCACTTT,CASSQEVASPLHF
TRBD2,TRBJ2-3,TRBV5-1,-,TGCGCCAGCAGCTTGGATAGCGGGGGGCTTGCAGATACGCAGTATTTT,CASSLDSGGLADTQYF
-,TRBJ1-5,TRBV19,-,TGTGCCAGTAGTACCCTTGGGGCAGGGGTCCCCCGGGATCAGCCCCAGCATTTT,CASSTLGAGVPRDQPQHF
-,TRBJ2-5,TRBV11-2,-,TGTGCCAGCAGCTTAGACCCGGGAATGGTGACCCAGTACTTC,CASSLDPGMVTQYF
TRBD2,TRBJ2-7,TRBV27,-,TGTGCCAGCAGCCATGGGACTAGCGGGGCCTACGAGCAGTACTTC,CASSHGTSGAYEQYF
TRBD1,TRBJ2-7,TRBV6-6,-,TGTGCCAGCAGGGGGACAGGGGCCTACGAGCAGTACTTC,CASRGTGAYEQYF
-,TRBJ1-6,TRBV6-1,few,TGTGCCAGCACTGGACAGACCAATTCACCCCTCCACTTT,CASTGQTNSPLHF
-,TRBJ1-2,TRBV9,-,TGTGCCAGCAGCGTAATGGGGCAGGGGATCTATGGCTACACCTTC,CASSVMGQGIYGYTF
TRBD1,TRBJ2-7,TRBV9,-,TGTGCCAGCAGCGTAGAGGGACAGTCCTCCTACGAGCAGTACTTC,CASSVEGQSSYEQYF
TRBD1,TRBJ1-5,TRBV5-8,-,TGTGCCAGCCGGTGGGGACAGGGGGTCTCTCGGCCCCAGCATTTT,CASRWGQGVSRPQHF
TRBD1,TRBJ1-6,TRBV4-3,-,TGCGCCAGCAGCCAGGGGACAGGGGAGAATTCACCCCTCCACTTT,CASSQGTGENSPLHF
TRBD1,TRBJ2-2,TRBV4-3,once,TGCGCCAGCAGCCAAGATCGGACAGGGGAGACCGGGGAGCTGTTTTTT,CASSQDRTGETGELFF
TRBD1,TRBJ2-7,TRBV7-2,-,TGTGCCAGCAGCGCCGGGACAGGGGCGACGTACGAGCAGTACTTC,CASSAGTGATYEQYF
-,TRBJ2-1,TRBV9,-,TGTGCCAGCAGCCCCCTACAGAGCTCCTACAATGAGCAGTTCTTC,CASSPLQSSYNEQFF
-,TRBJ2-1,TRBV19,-,TGTGCCAGTATCGGTACAGGGAGGGGGTCCTACAATGAGCAGTTCTTC,CASIGTGRGSYNEQFF